This T cell receptor (beta chain) was sequenced during a study of T cells after yellow fever vaccination. As for the study in general: Fractions of low cell number were prepared using SMART-Seq v4 Ultra Low Input.

Losses at the gene ends were 0 bases for V and 6 bases for J; bases not matched to a gene: 8. Germline CDR1 SGHRS, CDR2 YFSETQ. This CDR3 has 16 amino acids. In its sample, this clonotype was seen many times. They built TCR cDNA with 5'RACE template switching, a step that put in a universal primer site and UMIs. Each CDR3 protein gets one entry after TCRdb re-called the 5' RACE reads with MiXCR. The data show some 250,000 distinct CDR3 sequences, 3.6% seen once. V and J are TRBV5-1 and TRBJ2-1; 8 nucleotides line up with TRBD2. The clonotype was recovered from a man aged 18 to 35 who received the YFV17D yellow fever vaccine. The source was PBMCs, collected 15 days after the yellow fever booster vaccination. CDR3 DNA sequence: TGCGCCAGCAGCTTGGCGGCGAGCGGGGGATTCAATGAGCAGTTCTTC. Translating it yields CASSLAASGGFNEQFF.